This paragraph covers one T cell receptor beta chain sequence. This sample is part of a study of blood T cell repertoires in COVID-19. Clones were read by immunoSEQ multiplex PCR, and TCRdb kept only the in-frame ones, dropping some. This sample carries about 52,000 clones, approximately 90% of them seen once, and the ten largest clones take approximately 15%. V lost 6 bases, J lost 3 bases, and 23 bases stayed unmatched. Germline CDR1 is SNHLY and CDR2 is FYNNEI. CDR3 length equals 19 residues. The sequence was obtained from a man aged 70 or older with acute or convalescent COVID-19. The chain joins TRBV2 to TRBJ2-7, with TRBD1 matching over 7 bases. The sample taken for sequencing was peripheral blood. CDR3 nucleotides: TGTGCCAGCAGGGGGGTTATGGACAGGAACAATTTTGACTTCTACGAGCAGTACTTC. This gives the protein CASRGVMDRNNFDFYEQYF. The full variable domain, rest sourced from reference TRBV2 and TRBJ2-7, is EPEVTQTPSHQVTQMGQEVILRCVPISNHLYFYWYRQILGQKVEFLVSFYNNEISEKSEIFDDQFSVERPDGSNFTLKIRSTKLEDSAMYFCASRGVMDRNNFDFYEQYFGPGTRLTVT.